The 20 T cell receptor beta chains reported below all come from one sample, sequenced in a study of shared clonotypes between healthy human individuals. The method was immunoSEQ multiplex PCR; TCRdb's version includes in-frame clones alone and lacks a portion of them. The data hold about 110,000 clones, with roughly 70% observed a single time. The specimen sequenced was memory CD8+ T cells sorted from blood. Subset reported: CD45RO+ cells pooled with CCR7-negative TemRA cells. The receptors stem from a woman in her thirties in good health.

This clone has at least ten counts. The chain joins TRBV5-6 to TRBJ1-2; 12 bases agree with TRBD1. Trimming took 4 bases from V and 7 from J; bases not matched to a gene: 8. Looked up from germline, CDR1 is SGHDT and CDR2 is YYEEEE. The CDR3 is 15 residues long. The CDR3 loop is CASSLRKGQGAGYTF. The CDR3 DNA follows: TGTGCCAGCAGCCTCCGAAAGGGACAGGGGGCTGGCTACACCTTC.

V gene TRBV11-2 combines with J gene TRBJ2-7, with TRBD1 as a possible D gene (5 bases). This CDR3 contains 14 residues. The germline V gene has CDR1 SGHAT and CDR2 FQNNGV. The V and J ends lost 5 bases and 1 base respectively, with 12 bases between them. CDR3 nucleotide sequence: TGTGCCAGCAGCCGACTGACAGATTCCTACGAGCAGTACTTC. This encodes CASSRLTDSYEQYF.

This clone has only one observation. The V call is TRBV10-3, the J call TRBJ2-2; the D is unclear. Germline CDR1 reads ENHRY; CDR2 reads SYGVKD. The length of the CDR3 is 12 residues. Trimming stripped 7 bases from V and 8 bases from J, with 11 bases between. CDR3 amino acids: CAITASWGELFF. The CDR3 DNA reads as TGTGCCATCACCGCTAGTTGGGGGGAGCTGTTTTTT.

This chain uses TRBV19 with TRBJ1-2; TRBD1 matches 7 bases. CDR1 and CDR2 from the germline V gene are LNHDA and SQIVND (reference sequence). With V trimmed by 3 bases and J by 8 bases, 21 bases remained unmatched. This CDR3 has 18 amino acids. The CDR3 region has the DNA TGTGCCAGTAGTATGTCCCGCCTGCCGACAGGGTTAAGGCGGGGCTACACCTTC. Its protein product is CASSMSRLPTGLRRGYTF.

The count of this clone is one. This chain connects TRBV6-5 to TRBJ1-1, with D possibly being TRBD1 (6 bases). Trimming left V 0 bases short and J 3 bases short, with 8 bases between. CDR1 is MNHEY and CDR2 is SVGAGI in the germline V gene. The CDR3 totals 14 residues. In nucleotides, the CDR3 is TGTGCCAGCAGTTACTCTTCAGGGGACACTGAAGCTTTCTTT. Its translation: CASSYSSGDTEAFF.

This clone was counted a few times. The V and J genes are TRBV7-9 and TRBJ1-2; D is unclear. Trimming took off 4 bases at V and 4 bases at J, with 13 bases between the two ends. There are 14 residues in the CDR3. The germline gives CDR1 SEHNR, CDR2 FQNEAQ (reference sequence). The CDR3 protein is CASSSEGLGYGYTF. The CDR3, as DNA: TGTGCCAGCAGCTCCGAGGGTCTTGGCTATGGCTACACCTTC.

At least ten counts were recorded for this clone. The V and J genes are TRBV25-1 and TRBJ1-1; D is possibly TRBD1 (5 bases). V lost 0 bases to trimming and J lost 3 bases, with 14 bases between them. The length of the CDR3 is 16 residues. Per germline, CDR1 MGHDK and CDR2 SYGVNS. CDR3 bases: TGTGCCAGCAGTGAATATATGTCGGGGACTCACACTGAAGCTTTCTTT. Translation gives CASSEYMSGTHTEAFF.

In this sample, this clone turned up many times. This sequence joins TRBV19 and TRBJ2-7, with D possibly called TRBD1 or TRBD2 (6 bases each). Germline loops: CDR1 LNHDA, CDR2 SQIVND (reference sequence). V was trimmed by 0 bases and J by 0 bases, leaving 18 bases between them. The CDR3 consists of 18 residues. CDR3 region: CASSIEPWGAPNSYEQYF. As DNA, the CDR3 is TGTGCCAGTAGTATAGAGCCGTGGGGGGCCCCCAACTCCTACGAGCAGTACTTC.

V usage is TRBV6-1 and J usage is TRBJ2-7; D assignment may be TRBD1 or TRBD2 (7 bases each). Between the trimmed V and J ends, which lost 4 bases and 7 bases, there was a span of 20 bases. The CDR3 contains 15 residues. Per germline, CDR1 MNHNS and CDR2 SASEGT. DNA for the CDR3: TGTGCCAGCAGTGGGGAGGGGGAGGGGGCCGCTGAGCAGTACTTC. Amino acid sequence: CASSGEGEGAAEQYF.

This clone appeared a few times. V gene TRBV10-3 combines with J gene TRBJ2-7; 7 bases fit TRBD1. The junction had 3 bases not matched to a gene; V was cut back by 2 bases and J by 2 bases. Per germline, CDR1 ENHRY and CDR2 SYGVKD. This CDR3 has 14 amino acids. The CDR3 here is CAISEGDSAYEQYF. The CDR3 coding sequence is TGTGCCATCAGTGAGGGGGACAGTGCCTACGAGCAGTACTTC.

This clone was observed a few times. V and J are TRBV5-1 and TRBJ1-2; D gene uncertain. In germline, CDR1 is SGHRS, CDR2 YFSETQ. Trimming cost V 5 bases and J 3 bases, with 17 bases left between them. This CDR3 region has 15 residues. The CDR3 region has the DNA TGCGCCAGCAGATACAGACTATTCCAGGACTATGGCTACACCTTC. It codes for CASRYRLFQDYGYTF.

The V call is TRBV28, the J call TRBJ2-7; D gene uncertain. The V and J ends lost 5 bases and 6 bases respectively, with 8 bases between them. Germline V lookup: CDR1 MDHEN, CDR2 SYDVKM. CDR3 length: 11 residues. CDR3 bases: TGTGCCAGCAGTCTTAGAGGCGAGCAGTACTTC. Its translation is CASSLRGEQYF.

The chain has TRBV7-8 and TRBJ2-3, with D unclear. The V and J ends lost 7 bases and 2 bases respectively, with 13 bases between them. Germline V gene data show CDR1 as SGHVS and CDR2 as FQNEAQ. CDR3 length: 14 amino acids. The CDR3 is CASTGTFNTDTQYF. The DNA for the CDR3 is TGTGCCAGCACGGGCACCTTTAACACAGATACGCAGTATTTT.

The gene calls are TRBV2 and TRBJ1-1; no definite D call. CDR3 length: 11 amino acids. The germline CDR1 and CDR2 sequences are SNHLY and FYNNEI. Trimming took off 7 bases at V and 4 bases at J, with 7 bases between the two ends. The CDR3 coding sequence is TGTGCCAGCAAGAGTCGCACTGAAGCTTTCTTT. Translated: CASKSRTEAFF. The full variable domain, with the rest looked up from reference TRBV2 and TRBJ1-1, is EPEVTQTPSHQVTQMGQEVILRCVPISNHLYFYWYRQILGQKVEFLVSFYNNEISEKSEIFDDQFSVERPDGSNFTLKIRSTKLEDSAMYFCASKSRTEAFFGQGTRLTVV.

The chain's CDR3 is CAIRTEIYEQYF. CDR3 sequence (DNA): TGTGCCATCAGGACCGAGATCTACGAGCAGTACTTC. The chain carries TRBV10-3 and TRBJ2-7, with D unclear. The CDR3 contains 12 residues. Germline V gene sequence: CDR1 ENHRY, CDR2 SYGVKD. V dropped 6 bases and J dropped 3 bases, with 9 bases sitting between them.

This clone was detected only a few times. Here the CDR3 reads CASSLQDRDIEGYTF. The CDR3 DNA reads as TGTGCCAGCAGCTTACAAGACCGGGACATTGAAGGCTACACCTTC. V is TRBV7-9 and J is TRBJ1-2; D is possibly TRBD1 (6 bases). Germline CDR1 is SEHNR and CDR2 is FQNEAQ (reference sequence). Trimming shortened V by 2 bases and J by 8 bases, and 18 bases separated the two germline ends. There are 15 residues in the CDR3.

The chain combines TRBV5-5 with TRBJ1-2; no definite D call. CDR1 SGHKS and CDR2 YYEKEE come from the germline V gene (reference sequence). V lost 3 bases, J lost 4 bases, and 16 bases lay in between. The CDR3 length is 15 residues. The chain's CDR3 is CASSSGGVLIYGYTF. The DNA of the CDR3 is TGTGCCAGCAGCTCCGGCGGCGTCCTAATCTATGGCTACACCTTC.

The chain recombines TRBV2 with TRBJ2-1; 7 positions agree with TRBD2. J was trimmed by 5 bases and V by 8 bases; bases with no gene match: 18. Germline-derived CDR1 and CDR2 are SNHLY and FYNNEI. The CDR3 loop spans 17 amino acids. The CDR3 spells CASFNLDRDYFDNEQFF. DNA for the CDR3: TGTGCCAGCTTTAACCTTGACCGGGACTACTTCGACAATGAGCAGTTCTTC.

The rearrangement uses TRBV10-2 and TRBJ1-3, with 8 bases fitting TRBD1. The germline V gene encodes CDR1 WSHSY and CDR2 SAAADI. The CDR3 has 14 residues. J gave up 2 bases and V 7 bases, and 4 bases lay outside the gene matches. The chain's CDR3 is CASTPGQAGNTIYF. The CDR3 bases are TGCGCCAGCACCCCGGGACAGGCTGGAAACACCATATATTTT.

CDR3: CASSIAFPIWSKNIQYF. As DNA, the CDR3 is TGTGCCAGTAGTATTGCGTTCCCCATATGGTCCAAAAACATTCAGTACTTC. This chain uses TRBV19 with TRBJ2-4; D remains ambiguous. Germline-derived CDR1 and CDR2 are LNHDA and SQIVND (reference sequence). The CDR3 runs 17 residues. V was pared by 3 bases and J by 2 bases, with 17 bases between.